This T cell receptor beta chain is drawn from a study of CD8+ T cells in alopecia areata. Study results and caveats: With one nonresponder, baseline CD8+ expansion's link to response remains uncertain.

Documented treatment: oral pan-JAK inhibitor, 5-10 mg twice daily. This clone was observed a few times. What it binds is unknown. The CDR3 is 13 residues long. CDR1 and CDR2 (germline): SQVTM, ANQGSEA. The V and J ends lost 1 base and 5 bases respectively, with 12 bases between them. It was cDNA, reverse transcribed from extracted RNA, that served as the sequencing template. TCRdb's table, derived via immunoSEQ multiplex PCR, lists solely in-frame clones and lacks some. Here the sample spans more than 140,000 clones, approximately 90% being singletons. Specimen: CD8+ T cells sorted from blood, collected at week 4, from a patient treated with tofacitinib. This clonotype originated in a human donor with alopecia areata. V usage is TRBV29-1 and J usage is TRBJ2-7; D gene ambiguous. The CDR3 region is CSVEAGLTDEQYF. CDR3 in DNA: TGCAGCGTTGAAGCGGGTCTCACGGACGAGCAGTACTTC.